The clone carrying this T cell receptor beta chain was detected many times. The antigen is unknown. This record belongs to a study of neurological immune-mediated disorders. As for the study in general: The approximately 34 multiple sclerosis patients comprised approximately 30 relapsing-remitting and 3 secondary progressive cases.

Whole-study findings and limits: When the repertoires were sorted by phylogenetic grouping, those of 18 of 34 multiple sclerosis patients ended up in one related-CDR3 cluster, a possible signature.

Preparation of the unsorted libraries drew on 2 million PBMCs stored at -80 C. MiXCR, run by TCRdb on the 5' RACE reads, gives a single entry per CDR3 protein. The sample lists fewer than 80,000 distinct CDR3 sequences, less than 6% seen once, with around 3.3% in the top ten. The source is a woman between 50 and 59 years old with multiple sclerosis. Sequencing was done on a sample of PBMCs.

The CDR3 protein is CASSTYRGQSSYNEQFF. Here the CDR3 DNA reads TGTGCCAGCAGTACCTACAGGGGGCAAAGCTCCTACAATGAGCAGTTCTTC. The V and J genes are TRBV12-3 or TRBV12-4 and TRBJ2-1, with TRBD1 matching 9 bases. CDR3 length: 17 residues. Trimming took 5 bases from V and 0 from J; bases not matched to a gene: 8.